Below, 31 T cell receptor beta chains from the same sample are listed, as sequenced in a study of T cells in localized non-small cell lung cancer. Clones were sequenced by immunoSEQ multiplex PCR, and TCRdb holds only the in-frame ones, with some missing. The table has 1,500 to 2,000 clones, 22% seen once; the top ten hold roughly a tenth. The sample was lung tumor tissue, taken before any cancer treatment. The receptors were sampled from a male donor older than 55 with stage I lung adenocarcinoma.

V is TRBV19 and J is TRBJ2-1, with 10 positions matching TRBD2. The germline gives CDR1 LNHDA, CDR2 SQIVND (reference sequence). V dropped 5 bases and J dropped 0; count of bases not matched to a gene: 7. The CDR3 totals 17 residues. This CDR3 reads CASSALLAGSSYNEQFF. CDR3 nucleotides: TGTGCCAGTAGTGCCCTACTAGCGGGGAGCTCCTACAATGAGCAGTTCTTC.

This clone was seen only a few times. The gene calls are TRBV6-8 and TRBJ2-1, with 8 bases identical to TRBD1. J lost 6 bases, V lost 7 bases, and 11 bases had no gene match. CDR3 size: 15 residues. The germline V gene encodes CDR1 MNHGY and CDR2 SAAAGT. This chain's CDR3 is CASNPPDRGTNEQFF. Here the CDR3 DNA reads TGTGCCAGCAATCCCCCCGACAGGGGTACCAATGAGCAGTTCTTC.

The chain is built from TRBV9 and TRBJ2-3; tentatively, D is TRBD1 or TRBD2 (5 bases each). CDR1 is SGDLS and CDR2 is YYNGEE in the germline V gene. This CDR3 region has 15 residues. Trimming stripped 4 bases from V and 1 base from J, with 13 bases between. The CDR3 DNA is TGTGCCAGCAGCTTAGGGACGGCACGCACAGATACGCAGTATTTT. It codes for CASSLGTARTDTQYF. The full variable domain, completed using reference TRBV9 and TRBJ2-3, is DSGVTQTPKHLITATGQRVTLRCSPRSGDLSVYWYQQSLDQGLQFLIQYYNGEERAKGNILERFSAQQFPDLHSELNLSSLELGDSALYFCASSLGTARTDTQYFGPGTRLTVL.

This clone ranks as medium-sized. The gene calls are TRBV4-1 and TRBJ2-2, with 12 positions matching TRBD2. Germline assignment: CDR1 MGHRA and CDR2 YSYEKL. After removal of 4 bases from V and 2 bases from J, the junction contained 5 bases not matched to a gene. CDR3 length: 17 residues. CDR3 loop: CASSPRTSGKNTGELFF. The CDR3 DNA reads as TGCGCCAGCAGCCCCCGGACTAGCGGGAAAAACACCGGGGAGCTGTTTTTT.

This clone occurred a few times. The chain combines TRBV9 with TRBJ2-3; TRBD1 might be the D (6 bases). The CDR3 consists of 16 residues. Per the germline V gene, CDR1 is SGDLS and CDR2 is YYNGEE. V was cut by 0 bases and J by 0 bases, with 11 bases left in between. CDR3 in amino acids: CASSVGRGKSTDTQYF. The CDR3 coding sequence is TGTGCCAGCAGCGTAGGAAGGGGGAAAAGCACAGATACGCAGTATTTT. Full variable domain (outside the CDR3, taken from reference TRBV9 and TRBJ2-3): DSGVTQTPKHLITATGQRVTLRCSPRSGDLSVYWYQQSLDQGLQFLIQYYNGEERAKGNILERFSAQQFPDLHSELNLSSLELGDSALYFCASSVGRGKSTDTQYFGPGTRLTVL.

This clone is large in the sample. The chain carries TRBV15 and TRBJ1-6; tentatively, D is TRBD1 (5 bases). The V gene's germline CDR1 is LNHNV and CDR2 YYDKDF (reference sequence). The CDR3 length is 18 residues. V lost 0 bases to trimming and J lost 1 base, with 13 bases between them. CDR3 in amino acids: CATSRDRLGVSYNSPLHF. For the CDR3, the DNA is TGTGCCACCAGCAGAGATCGTTTAGGGGTTTCCTATAATTCACCCCTCCACTTT.

Within the sample, this clone is medium-sized (0.01 to 0.1%). J is TRBJ2-7 and V is TRBV11-3; TRBD1 is a possible D gene (6 bases). CDR3 size: 17 residues. Germline-derived CDR1 and CDR2 are SGHNT and YENEEA. Trimming cost V 3 bases and J 4 bases, with 22 bases left between them. The CDR3 nucleotides read TGTGCCAGCAGCTTGGCCAGGGGCCCTTTATTTTATTACGAGCAGTACTTC. Protein sequence: CASSLARGPLFYYEQYF.

The chain uses TRBV29-1 and TRBJ2-3; D is possibly TRBD2 (6 bases). The CDR3 contains 13 residues. Germline CDR1 SQVTM, CDR2 ANQGSEA. Trimming left V 3 bases short and J 8 bases short, with 15 bases between. DNA for the CDR3: TGCAGCGTTGACGAAGCGGGTCTGGGTACGCAGTATTTT. Translating it yields CSVDEAGLGTQYF.

This clone is classed as large. This rearrangement joins TRBV15 to TRBJ2-3; no clear D. In germline, CDR1 is LNHNV, CDR2 YYDKDF (reference sequence). The CDR3 consists of 15 residues. Trimming took 0 bases from V and 0 from J, leaving 7 bases between them. CDR3 sequence (DNA): TGTGCCACCAGCAGAGATCGGGCTAGCACAGATACGCAGTATTTT. Translated, it gives CATSRDRASTDTQYF.

This clone came up a few times. The chain has TRBV2 and TRBJ1-5; possible D gene TRBD1, 5 bases. This CDR3 spans 13 amino acids. Germline CDR1 and CDR2: SNHLY and FYNNEI. V was clipped by 7 bases and J by 0 bases, with 7 bases between them. CDR3 region: CASKGYSNQPQHF. The CDR3 region has the DNA TGTGCCAGCAAGGGGTATAGCAATCAGCCCCAGCATTTT.

The V call is TRBV5-1, the J call TRBJ1-6, with D unclear. The CDR3 contains 15 residues. V gave up 0 bases and J gave up 0 bases, with 4 bases separating them. CDR1 is SGHRS and CDR2 is YFSETQ in the germline V gene. CDR3 coding DNA: TGCGCCAGCAGCTTGGACAGCTCCTATAATTCACCCCTCCACTTT. This sequence encodes CASSLDSSYNSPLHF.

This clone is labeled as large. The chain employs TRBV19 and TRBJ1-1; D is undetermined. Trimming left V 2 bases short and J 1 base short, with 5 bases between. The germline gives CDR1 LNHDA, CDR2 SQIVND (reference sequence). CDR3 length: 13 residues. CDR3 DNA sequence: TGTGCCAGTAGTATACGACAGAACACTGAAGCTTTCTTT. Translation: CASSIRQNTEAFF. Drawing the rest from reference TRBV19 and TRBJ1-1, the complete variable domain is DGGITQSPKYLFRKEGQNVTLSCEQNLNHDAMYWYRQDPGQGLRLIYYSQIVNDFQKGDIAEGYSVSREKKESFPLTVTSAQKNPTAFYLCASSIRQNTEAFFGQGTRLTVV.

The V and J genes are TRBV11-3 and TRBJ1-3; D unclear. This CDR3 is built from 15 residues. Germline loops: CDR1 SGHNT, CDR2 YENEEA. V lost 5 bases and J 1 base, leaving 12 bases between the germline ends. CDR3 nucleotides: TGTGCCAGCAGCCCCACCCGAGGGTCTGGAAACACCATATATTTT. This sequence encodes CASSPTRGSGNTIYF. The full variable domain, its missing parts supplied by reference TRBV11-3 and TRBJ1-3, is EAGVVQSPRYKIIEKKQPVAFWCNPISGHNTLYWYLQNLGQGPELLIRYENEEAVDDSQLPKDRFSAERLKGVDSTLKIQPAELGDSAVYLCASSPTRGSGNTIYFGEGSWLTVV.

This clone is labeled large. One junction end does not reproduce the germline sequence, and a read error may be involved. The V gene is TRBV6-7, the J gene TRBJ2-7; perhaps TRBD2 as D (6 bases). TRBV6-7 counts as an open reading frame of uncertain function. There are 12 residues in the CDR3. The CDR3 DNA follows: TGTGCCAGCAGCCACGTGGGTTGGAGGGTGGCCTTC. It yields the protein CASSHVGWRVAF.

This clone is medium-sized within its sample. V and J are TRBV11-3 and TRBJ1-3; tentatively, D is TRBD1 (5 bases). The CDR3 sequence is 17 residues long. From germline, CDR1 is SGHNT and CDR2 YENEEA. The ends were cut back, 6 bases at V and 0 bases at J, with 18 bases in the middle. The CDR3 spells CASSRRPGDLSGNTIYF. The CDR3 region has the DNA TGTGCCAGCAGTCGCCGCCCCGGGGACCTCTCTGGAAACACCATATATTTT.

This clone has more than one count but fewer than ten. The chain combines TRBV4-1 with TRBJ2-7; 10 positions agree with TRBD1. The germline V gene encodes CDR1 MGHRA and CDR2 YSYEKL. Unmatched junction bases numbered 2, after V lost 0 bases and J lost 3 bases. The CDR3 has 15 residues. CDR3 amino acids: CASSQERTGGYEQYF. In DNA, the CDR3 is TGCGCCAGCAGCCAAGAAAGGACAGGGGGCTACGAGCAGTACTTC.

The chain has TRBV6-8 and TRBJ1-4; D is unresolved. Trimming took 7 bases from V and 6 from J, leaving 15 bases between them. The CDR3 is 14 residues long. Germline values: CDR1 MNHGY, CDR2 SAAAGT. CDR3 sequence (DNA): TGTGCCAGCAAGGATTTCGGGTTTGATGAAAAACTGTTTTTT. This codes for CASKDFGFDEKLFF.

In this sample, this clone turned up a few times. V gene TRBV14 combines with J gene TRBJ2-7; 7 positions agree with TRBD2. The CDR3 runs to 13 residues. V shed 8 bases, J shed 0 bases, and the junction held 4 bases outside the gene matches. CDR1 SGHDN and CDR2 FVKESK come from the germline V gene. CDR3 sequence: CASRGVHSYEQYF. CDR3 in DNA: TGTGCCAGCCGGGGGGTGCACTCCTACGAGCAGTACTTC.

The genes are TRBV15 and TRBJ2-7; TRBD1 aligns across 8 bases. The CDR3 is 14 residues long. V lost 1 base, J lost 7 bases, and 6 bases stayed unmatched. Looked up from germline, CDR1 is LNHNV and CDR2 is YYDKDF (reference sequence). The CDR3: CATSRGGRGHEQYF. Written as DNA, the CDR3 is TGTGCCACCAGCAGAGGGGGCAGGGGGCATGAGCAGTACTTC.

V is TRBV6-8 and J is TRBJ2-7; D call uncertain. Germline CDR1 and CDR2: MNHGY and SAAAGT. With 5 bases removed from V and 3 bases from J, the gap between germline ends came to 17 bases. This CDR3 region has 15 residues. The CDR3, as DNA: TGTGCCAGCAGTGTCCCCCTGGCCAGAATCTACGAGCAGTACTTC. Its protein product is CASSVPLARIYEQYF.

The chain couples TRBV28 to TRBJ1-1; 7 bases map to TRBD1. The ends lost 8 bases at V and 1 base at J; junction bases unmatched: 10. The CDR3 is 15 amino acids. In germline, CDR1 is MDHEN, CDR2 SYDVKM. This CDR3 reads CASSSGTVGNTEAFF. CDR3 nucleotides: TGTGCCAGCTCCTCCGGGACAGTGGGGAACACTGAAGCTTTCTTT. Combining the CDR3 with reference TRBV28 and TRBJ1-1 gives the whole variable domain DVKVTQSSRYLVKRTGEKVFLECVQDMDHENMFWYRQDPGLGLRLIYFSYDVKMKEKGDIPEGYSVSREKKERFSLILESASTNQTSMYLCASSSGTVGNTEAFFGQGTRLTVV.

The table lists this clone with a few counts. The chain recombines TRBV19 with TRBJ2-7; D is perhaps TRBD1 (6 bases). This CDR3 comprises 15 residues. Trimming pared 5 bases from V and 3 bases from J, leaving 17 bases between. Germline V gene sequence: CDR1 LNHDA, CDR2 SQIVND (reference sequence). CDR3 loop: CASSAGTTSVYEQYF. The DNA of the CDR3 is TGTGCCAGTAGTGCCGGGACAACAAGCGTCTACGAGCAGTACTTC.

This chain uses TRBV11-3 with TRBJ2-2; 11 bases line up with TRBD1. V lost 5 bases and J lost 7; bases outside the gene matches: 9. Germline V gene sequence: CDR1 SGHNT, CDR2 YENEEA. CDR3 length equals 16 residues. The CDR3 DNA follows: TGTGCCAGCAGCGCAGGACAGGGGGCGTCGGGCGGGGAGCTGTTTTTT. Its protein product is CASSAGQGASGGELFF. Combining the CDR3 with reference TRBV11-3 and TRBJ2-2 gives the whole variable domain EAGVVQSPRYKIIEKKQPVAFWCNPISGHNTLYWYLQNLGQGPELLIRYENEEAVDDSQLPKDRFSAERLKGVDSTLKIQPAELGDSAVYLCASSAGQGASGGELFFGEGSRLTVL.

This clone was observed a few times. The gene calls are TRBV6-8 and TRBJ1-3, with D possibly being TRBD1 (6 bases). V was pared by 1 base and J by 0 bases, with 7 bases between. Germline V gene data show CDR1 as MNHGY and CDR2 as SAAAGT. The CDR3 consists of 15 residues. The CDR3 spells CASSYLGASGNTIYF. The CDR3 bases are TGTGCCAGCAGTTACTTGGGGGCCTCTGGAAACACCATATATTTT.

The chain is built from TRBV9 and TRBJ2-7; possibly TRBD1 for D (5 bases). This CDR3 contains 12 residues. CDR1 is SGDLS and CDR2 is YYNGEE in the germline V gene. V was shortened by 5 bases and J by 4 bases, with 10 bases between the two germline ends. The CDR3 nucleotides are TGTGCCAGCAGTGGAAGGGGTTACGAGCAGTACTTC. It specifies CASSGRGYEQYF.

This clone is medium-sized (0.01 to 0.1%) by share. This chain connects TRBV10-3 to TRBJ1-6, with D possibly matching TRBD1 (5 bases). The length of the CDR3 is 16 residues. Germline values: CDR1 ENHRY, CDR2 SYGVKD. V shed 2 bases and J shed 5 bases, with 13 bases lying between them. The CDR3 loop is CAISERKGVDNSPLHF. CDR3 in DNA: TGTGCCATCAGTGAGAGGAAAGGGGTAGATAATTCACCCCTCCACTTT.

This clone was found a few times. The rearrangement links TRBV11-3 to TRBJ2-1; TRBD1 might be the D (5 bases). The germline V gene has CDR1 SGHNT and CDR2 YENEEA. The CDR3 extends over 14 amino acids. V was cut by 2 bases and J by 10 bases, with 15 bases left in between. CDR3 bases: TGTGCCAGCAGCTTACGTGGGGCCACCGAAGAGCAGTTCTTC. Its protein is CASSLRGATEEQFF.

This clone is labeled as medium-sized. V usage is TRBV2 and J usage is TRBJ1-2, with a tentative D call TRBD1 (6 bases). This CDR3 has 13 residues. V dropped 2 bases and J dropped 4 bases, with 8 bases sitting between them. CDR1 and CDR2 (germline): SNHLY, FYNNEI. The CDR3: CASSERGAYGYTF. CDR3 DNA: TGTGCCAGCAGTGAAAGGGGGGCCTATGGCTACACCTTC. Drawing the rest from reference TRBV2 and TRBJ1-2, the complete variable domain is EPEVTQTPSHQVTQMGQEVILRCVPISNHLYFYWYRQILGQKVEFLVSFYNNEISEKSEIFDDQFSVERPDGSNFTLKIRSTKLEDSAMYFCASSERGAYGYTFGSGTRLTVV.

V usage is TRBV11-3 and J usage is TRBJ2-6; D is perhaps TRBD1 (6 bases). From germline, CDR1 is SGHNT and CDR2 YENEEA. V was clipped by 2 bases and J by 2 bases, with 10 bases between them. CDR3 length equals 16 residues. CDR3 sequence: CASSLMAGAGANVLTF. The CDR3 DNA reads as TGTGCCAGCAGCTTAATGGCAGGGGCTGGGGCCAACGTCCTGACTTTC.

This clone is medium-sized by share. The chain employs TRBV11-3 and TRBJ2-5; 10 positions match TRBD2. Germline trimming cut 1 base from V and 2 bases from J; bases unmatched to any gene: 7. The CDR3 totals 17 residues. Per the germline V gene, CDR1 is SGHNT and CDR2 is YENEEA. CDR3 sequence reads: CASSLGASGGQQETQYF. CDR3 coding DNA: TGTGCCAGCAGCTTAGGGGCTAGCGGGGGACAACAAGAGACCCAGTACTTC.

The sample holds a few counts of this clone. This chain uses TRBV7-6 with TRBJ2-6; D not resolved. Trimming stripped 5 bases from V and 0 bases from J, with 8 bases between. This CDR3 region has 15 residues. Germline V lookup: CDR1 SGHVS, CDR2 FNYEAQ. The CDR3 spells CASSPQSSGANVLTF. DNA for the CDR3: TGTGCCAGCAGCCCACAGAGCTCTGGGGCCAACGTCCTGACTTTC.